This T cell receptor beta chain was found in a study of T-cell reconstitution after alpha-beta-depleted transplantation in children. Study findings and constraints: At day 60, the high TCRbeta diversity found in some patients originated from recipient T cells and thymic progenitors that had survived.

Ten or more counts support this clonotype. What it binds is not known. Unique molecular identifiers were used to barcode this TCRbeta library. TCRdb called the PCR reads again in MiXCR, with one record for every CDR3 protein. The sample includes around 420,000 distinct CDR3 sequences, around 15% of them seen just once. Germline V gene sequence: CDR1 SGHTS, CDR2 YDEGEE. This CDR3 is 15 amino acids long. V was pared by 3 bases and J by 1 base, with 1 base of the junction left unmatched. The source of this sequence is a boy less than two years old who had a stem cell transplant for Wiskott-Aldrich syndrome, so the T cells may come from the graft donor. Sequencing was performed on PBMCs, mostly from graft donor cells, taken 360 days after TCRalphabeta/CD19-depleted stem cell transplant. This chain links TRBV5-8 with TRBJ1-5; 10 bases are shared with TRBD1. CDR3 nucleotides: TGTGCCAGCAGCTCGGGACAGGGGAGCAATCAGCCCCAGCATTTT. Translation: CASSSGQGSNQPQHF.